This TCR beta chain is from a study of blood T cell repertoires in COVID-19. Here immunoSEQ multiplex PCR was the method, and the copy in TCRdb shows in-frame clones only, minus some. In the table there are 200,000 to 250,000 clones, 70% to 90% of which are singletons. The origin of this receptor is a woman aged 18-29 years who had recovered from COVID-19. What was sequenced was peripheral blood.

The CDR3 DNA reads as TGTGCCAGCAGCGTAGCTTGGGAGCGGGGTGGGGGAAATGAGCAGTTCTTC. Its translation: CASSVAWERGGGNEQFF. The chain combines TRBV9 with TRBJ2-1, with TRBD2 matching over 7 bases. The germline gives CDR1 SGDLS, CDR2 YYNGEE. Losses at the gene ends were 0 bases for V and 7 bases for J; bases not matched to a gene: 13. The CDR3 loop spans 17 amino acids.